This TCR beta chain is from a study of vaccination and CD4 T cells after COVID-19 (dated by TCRdb to 2022 to 2024). Background on the whole study: Every convalescent patient had a positive nasal swab PCR test for SARS-CoV-2, with mild disease in about nine patients and severe disease in one. The time from the second vaccine dose to post-vaccine blood sampling had a median of approximately 72 days and ranged from about 12 to 241 days. The convalescent cohort included six males and four females, with two Hispanic individuals, seven Caucasians, two Asians and one multiracial person. Control cultures received a CEFX viral epitope pool as the positive control, an HIV-1 Nef peptide pool as the negative control, or no peptide. Post-COVID blood samples from convalescent patients were collected a median of approximately 93 days after diagnosis, with a range of about 35 to 180 days. Each participant got two doses of either the Pfizer-BioNTech BNT162b2 vaccine (n=8) or the Moderna mRNA-1273 vaccine (n=2). In 10 COVID-19 convalescent patients and a handful of infection-naive healthy vaccine recipients, researchers compared the spike-specific CD4+ TCR repertoire from before mRNA vaccination with the repertoire from after. Overlapping spike peptide pools from SARS-CoV-2 and from the common cold coronaviruses HCoV-NL63, HCoV-OC43 and HCoV-229E were used as culture stimuli.

The investigation overall reported the following: Of the vaccine-specific clones in convalescent patients, 304 of 307, or nearly all, reacted only to SARS-CoV-2 spike and did not cross-react with common cold coronaviruses. An increase in the median number of SARS-CoV-2-reactive clonotypes from around 20 after infection to about 39 after vaccination was observed, but the change was not found to be significant. Only a relatively small number of convalescent patients were included in the study, and early timepoints following natural infection were not analyzed. In convalescent patients, a median 86.3% of post-vaccine SARS-CoV-2-reactive clones were detected only after vaccination, and vaccine-specific priming was suggested by this finding.

Remarks on this clonotype: It has no known antigen specificity. No qualities accompany the bases; no much larger clone lies one base away.

The treatment or condition label corresponds to: roughly 11-day PBMC culture with coronavirus spike peptide pools or control peptides (ViraFEST assay). To expand antigen-specific T cells with peptide pools and then pick out the expanded clonotypes through TCR sequencing, the study relied on the ViraFEST assay. Positive SARS-CoV-2 PCR tests in the convalescent patients dated from March to December 2020, before Alpha, Beta and Delta variants emerged in the United States. Each well held 2.2 million or so PBMCs cultured with roughly 10 ug/ml peptide pools in IMDM containing approximately 5% human AB serum and approximately 10 IU/ml IL-2. On days 3 and 7, half of the culture medium was replaced with fresh IL-2-containing medium. After 10 days of culture, CD4+ T cells were isolated by negative selection using the EasySep CD4+ T cell isolation kit. Ficoll-Paque Plus gradient centrifugation was used to isolate PBMCs from whole blood, and the isolated PBMCs were then either used fresh or cryopreserved at -140C. Each culture condition was generally run in triplicate wells.

V sheds 0 bases and J sheds 7 bases, leaving 13 bases between their ends. Reading from cysteine to phenylalanine, the CDR3 counts 14 amino acids. The entry retains the CDR3 DNA only, 42 bases that are in frame from base 1. Taken from the germline V gene (reference sequence), the CDR1 and CDR2 loops are SEHNR and FQNEAQ. Libraries were made using PCR. DNA from cultured CD4+ T cells underwent TCR sequencing with the Oncomine TCR Beta short-read assay at the Johns Hopkins FTIC core. The QIAamp micro DNA kit was used to extract genomic DNA from the cultured CD4+ T cells. The Oncomine TCR Beta libraries from cultured CD4+ T cells were pooled using unique dual indexes and then sequenced on an Illumina iSeq 100. For the original study's pipeline: Non-productive sequences were removed, and CDR3s that did not start with C, did not end with F or W, or were shorter than 7 amino acids were discarded. Antigen-specific clonotypes were identified with the MANAFEST web application by comparing peptide-stimulated wells with reference and other culture wells. To be called positive, a clone needed an FDR below 0.05, an odds ratio above 5, and a productive frequency above 0.1% in at least two of three replicate wells. Clonotypes that were significantly expanded in both SARS-CoV-2 spike wells and at least one common cold coronavirus spike condition were defined as cross-reactive. Using R version 3.6.1, CDR3 homology was evaluated through Levenshtein distances (stringdist) along with unrooted phylogenetic trees (ape). TCRdb reworked the public reads: Q25 trimming with fastp, MiXCR clone assembly, productive beta chains retained. CDR3 protein sequences are deduplicated, and each keeps its most common genes and DNA. Here the V and J calls rest on TCRdb's processing, not on the authors' analysis. In this sample the table shows under 25,000 distinct CDR3 sequences, 47% of which occur a single time. Together, the top ten hold 13% of the sample.

The rearrangement joined TRBV7-9 to TRBJ2-7; tentative D gene TRBD1, with 7 bases matching. The sample consisted of cultured CD4+ T cells from blood. The sequence was collected from a human donor with COVID-19. The DNA reads TGTGCCAGCAGCTTAGCCAGGGGGGTTAGGGAGCAGTACTTC. This is translated as CASSLARGVREQYF.